This is a list of T cell receptor beta chains from one sample in a study of cytomegalovirus exposure and HLA in healthy donors. Clones were sequenced by immunoSEQ multiplex PCR, and TCRdb holds only the in-frame ones, with some missing. The profile covers fewer than 200,000 clones, with 65% to 90% appearing a single time and approximately 2% taken by the ten largest. Sequenced: PBMCs. These receptors originate from a woman in her late teens or twenties in good health and CMV-seronegative. Each CDR3 is given without its conserved first and last residue.

j_gene	len	v_gene	CDR3aa
TRBJ2-3	13	TRBV7-2	ASSSRQGQADTQY
TRBJ2-3	12	TRBV10-1	ASSVRQSTDTQY
TRBJ1-2	11	TRBV7-9	ASSSTQLRGYT
TRBJ1-1	14	TRBV13	ASSLSDRGRDTEAF
TRBJ2-3	13	TRBV7-9	ASSLSGSSTDTQY
TRBJ2-3	12	TRBV2	ASNSNSDTDTQY
TRBJ2-1	11	TRBV7-2	ASSRAEGEEQF
TRBJ2-7	12	TRBV5-6	ASSFSSGLSEQY
TRBJ1-4	13	TRBV2	ASRDRGAEGEKLF
TRBJ2-3	12	TRBV29-1	SVERGSVKDTQY
TRBJ2-7	14	TRBV5-6	ASTPGAGTGSYEQY
TRBJ1-5	13	TRBV5-4	ASSLGGQPNQPQH
TRBJ2-7	10	TRBV11-2	ASSLVGYEQY
TRBJ1-2	13	TRBV5-1	ASSSSGQTIYGYT
TRBJ2-7	17	TRBV7-2	ASSYRLNLRDLPFYEQY
TRBJ2-1	9	TRBV6-6	ASGLYNEQF
TRBJ2-3	14	TRBV4-3	ASSRLTGVRADTQY
TRBJ2-6	15	TRBV27	ASRTGTGFSGANVLT
TRBJ1-1	10	TRBV27	ASSLLGGVAF
TRBJ1-1	15	TRBV7-2	ASSLTWTGGKDTEAF
TRBJ2-1	10	TRBV12-5	ASGPQTDEQF
TRBJ1-2	12	TRBV6-1	ASSDWELNYGYT
TRBJ1-3	15	TRBV10-3	AISEWGQGSSGNTIY
TRBJ2-1	11	TRBV11-2	ASSLHRDNEQF
TRBJ1-1	13	TRBV6-1	ASKETGYGNTEAF
TRBJ1-5	12	TRBV27	ASSFRGGSQPQH
TRBJ2-5	13	TRBV11-1	ASSLAGGFQETQY
TRBJ2-7	12	TRBV5-5	ASSFNREAYEQY
TRBJ1-2	10	TRBV19	ASSKEGRGYT
TRBJ2-5	15	TRBV5-1	ASSLTYKREFQETQY
TRBJ1-2	15	TRBV6-1	ASSEALRGSLNYGYT
TRBJ1-1	11	TRBV18	ASSPAGHTEAF
TRBJ1-5	14	TRBV4-2	ASSQTLRGNNQPQH
TRBJ2-3	15	TRBV29-1	SVEGRVGGVRTNTQY
TRBJ1-1	12	TRBV30	AWTPVPTAGEAF
TRBJ2-2	13	TRBV6-4	ASSDSLAGAGELF
TRBJ2-2	13	TRBV6-1	ASKSGDGLTGELF
TRBJ1-1	12	TRBV5-1	ASSLEGGSTEAF
TRBJ2-1	13	TRBV27	ASRWLTPLYNEQF
TRBJ1-2	12	TRBV2	ASSDRALREGYT
TRBJ2-7	15	TRBV9	ASSVDGGVGGFYEQY
TRBJ2-5	14	TRBV4-2	ASSQEHLGGEETQY
TRBJ2-7	13	TRBV4-1	ASSHEIGTSYEQY
TRBJ2-7	14	TRBV27	ASSLRPDRGVYEQY